This T cell receptor (beta chain) is drawn from a study of T cells after yellow fever vaccination. This clonotype has more than one count but fewer than ten. In TCRdb, the 5' RACE reads were re-called with MiXCR into one record per CDR3 protein. Among some 560,000 distinct CDR3 sequences listed, approximately 16% were seen once. Per the germline V gene, CDR1 is SGHTA and CDR2 is FQGNSA. Germline trimming cut 3 bases from V and 2 bases from J; bases unmatched to any gene: 6. This CDR3 comprises 17 residues. This specimen was PBMCs, taken about 5 days after the first yellow fever vaccination. This TCR was sampled from a man aged 18 to 29 who received the YFV17D yellow fever vaccine. This chain uses TRBV7-2 with TRBJ2-5, with TRBD2 matching 13 bases. CDR3 region: CASSFGLAGVPQETQYF. The DNA for the CDR3 is TGTGCCAGCAGCTTCGGACTAGCGGGGGTTCCTCAAGAGACCCAGTACTTC.